One sample yielded the 18 T cell receptor beta chains listed below, sequenced in a study of cytomegalovirus exposure and HLA in healthy donors. The PCR employed 60 Vbeta primers together with 13 Jbeta primers. TCRdb's table, derived via immunoSEQ multiplex PCR, lists solely in-frame clones and lacks some. This table has about 200,000 clones, about 13% appearing once. Sequencing was performed on PBMCs. The source of these receptors is a man aged 45-65 years in good health and CMV-seropositive.

This clone was seen only a few times. This chain links TRBV5-4 with TRBJ2-7, with 7 bases aligning to TRBD1. The CDR3 consists of 15 residues. J gave up 4 bases and V 4 bases, and 11 bases lay outside the gene matches. Germline V gives CDR1 SGHNT, CDR2 YYREEE (reference sequence). CDR3 residues: CASSPQSGGDYEQYV. The CDR3 coding sequence is TGTGCCAGCAGCCCCCAATCAGGGGGTGATTACGAGCAGTACGTC.

This clone came up a few times. The chain couples TRBV11-3 to TRBJ1-1; the D is unclear. With 0 bases removed from V and 0 bases from J, the gap between germline ends came to 5 bases. Germline lookup yields CDR1 SGHNT and CDR2 YENEEA. CDR3 size: 14 residues. The CDR3 region is CASSLDPMNTEAFF. The DNA for the CDR3 is TGTGCCAGCAGCTTAGATCCCATGAACACTGAAGCTTTCTTT.

The V gene is TRBV6-5, the J gene TRBJ1-2, with no clear D. CDR3 length: 15 residues. In germline, CDR1 is MNHEY, CDR2 SVGAGI. Between the trimmed V and J ends, which lost 0 bases and 0 bases, there was a span of 8 bases. CDR3 DNA sequence: TGTGCCAGCAGTTACTCCCCGGGTACTAACTATGGCTACACCTTC. Protein sequence: CASSYSPGTNYGYTF.

This chain joins TRBV11-3 and TRBJ2-7; 10 nucleotides line up with TRBD1. The CDR3 loop spans 15 amino acids. Germline trimming cut 5 bases from V and 0 bases from J; bases unmatched to any gene: 4. Germline-derived CDR1 and CDR2 are SGHNT and YENEEA. The CDR3 coding sequence is TGTGCCAGCAGCGGGGGACAGGGGAGCTCCTACGAGCAGTACGTC. It specifies CASSGGQGSSYEQYV.

This clone was counted a few times. J is TRBJ1-2 and V is TRBV28; D gene uncertain. V shed 2 bases and J shed 5 bases, with 9 bases lying between them. Germline V gene sequence: CDR1 MDHEN, CDR2 SYDVKM. The length of the CDR3 is 13 residues. The CDR3 DNA sequence: TGTGCCAGCAGTTTACGGTCTCCTTATGGCTACACCTTC. It encodes CASSLRSPYGYTF.

The rearrangement links TRBV27 to TRBJ2-1; possible D gene TRBD2, 5 bases. The V end was cut by 5 bases, the J end by 6 bases, with 5 bases between. This CDR3 region has 11 residues. Germline V gene lookup returns CDR1 MNHEY and CDR2 SMNVEV (reference sequence). The CDR3 DNA sequence: TGTGCCAGCAGTCGGGGCAATGAGCAGTTCTTC. This sequence encodes CASSRGNEQFF.

In its sample, this clone was seen a few times. The V and J genes are TRBV5-6 and TRBJ2-1; 9 bases match TRBD2. The CDR3 consists of 17 residues. Germline loops: CDR1 SGHDT, CDR2 YYEEEE. V was clipped by 0 bases and J by 4 bases; unmatched bases: 8. The CDR3 here is CASSLAQGSGRYNEQFF. The CDR3 DNA sequence: TGTGCCAGCAGCTTGGCCCAAGGTAGCGGGAGATACAATGAGCAGTTCTTC. Full variable domain (missing parts from reference TRBV5-6 and TRBJ2-1): DAGVTQSPTHLIKTRGQQVTLRCSPKSGHDTVSWYQQALGQGPQFIFQYYEEEERQRGNFPDRFSGHQFPNYSSELNVNALLLGDSALYLCASSLAQGSGRYNEQFFGPGTRLTVL.

This clone was counted a few times. This chain connects TRBV18 to TRBJ2-5; no clear D gene. The germline V gene has CDR1 KGHSH and CDR2 LQKENI. The CDR3 is 14 amino acids. The ends were cut back, 1 base at V and 1 base at J, with 7 bases in the middle. The CDR3 coding sequence is TGTGCCAGCTCACCACGGTCAGGCCAAGAGACCCAGTACTTC. Its translation: CASSPRSGQETQYF.

The chain uses TRBV7-2 and TRBJ1-6, with 8 bases aligning to TRBD1. V was pared by 1 base and J by 7 bases, with 3 bases of the junction left unmatched. In germline, CDR1 is SGHTA, CDR2 FQGNSA. This CDR3 is 15 amino acids long. In DNA, the CDR3 is TGTGCCAGCAGCTTAGTGGACAGGGCGAATTCACCCCTCCACTTT. This encodes CASSLVDRANSPLHF. The variable domain in full, completed from reference TRBV7-2 and TRBJ1-6, reads GAGVSQSPSNKVTEKGKDVELRCDPISGHTALYWYRQSLGQGLEFLIYFQGNSAPDKSGLPSDRFSAERTGGSVSTLTIQRTQQEDSAVYLCASSLVDRANSPLHFGNGTRLTVT.

This sequence joins TRBV6-6 and TRBJ2-5; 11 bases map to TRBD2. The V segment lost 5 bases and the J segment 5 bases; nucleotides outside the gene matches: 10. The CDR3 runs to 16 residues. In germline, CDR1 is MNHNY, CDR2 SVGAGI (reference sequence). The CDR3 DNA follows: TGTGCCAGCAGTAAGACTAGCGGGGTTTTGGTGGAGACCCAGTACTTC. This encodes CASSKTSGVLVETQYF.

In this sample, this clone turned up a few times. The CDR3, as DNA: TGTGCCAGCAGTTTGCCGGGGACAGGGAGGGAAAAACTGTTTTTT. Protein sequence: CASSLPGTGREKLFF. The chain couples TRBV28 to TRBJ1-4; the match to TRBD1 covers 9 bases. Germline V gene sequence: CDR1 MDHEN, CDR2 SYDVKM. The CDR3 length is 15 residues. Trimming at V came to 3 bases and at J to 8 bases, leaving 7 bases not matched to a gene. The full variable domain, completed using reference TRBV28 and TRBJ1-4, is DVKVTQSSRYLVKRTGEKVFLECVQDMDHENMFWYRQDPGLGLRLIYFSYDVKMKEKGDIPEGYSVSREKKERFSLILESASTNQTSMYLCASSLPGTGREKLFFGSGTQLSVL.

This clone was seen a few times. The CDR3 DNA sequence: TGCGCCAGCAGCTTGGGGCAGGGGGTAGCCAAAAACATTCAGTACTTC. The encoded protein is CASSLGQGVAKNIQYF. The V gene is TRBV5-1, the J gene TRBJ2-4, with 7 positions matching TRBD1. Germline loops: CDR1 SGHRS, CDR2 YFSETQ. Germline trimming cut 0 bases from V and 0 bases from J; bases unmatched to any gene: 3. The CDR3 length is 16 residues. Drawing the rest from reference TRBV5-1 and TRBJ2-4, the complete variable domain is KAGVTQTPRYLIKTRGQQVTLSCSPISGHRSVSWYQQTPGQGLQFLFEYFSETQRNKGNFPGRFSGRQFSNSRSEMNVSTLELGDSALYLCASSLGQGVAKNIQYFGAGTRLSVL.

This clone has only a few counts. This rearrangement joins TRBV6-1 to TRBJ1-5; 9 bases fit TRBD1. The CDR3 covers 16 residues. J was trimmed by 6 bases and V by 4 bases; bases with no gene match: 10. The germline gives CDR1 MNHNS, CDR2 SASEGT. CDR3 DNA: TGTGCCAGCAGTGTGGACAGGGGCCTAGGGGCTCAGCCCCAGCATTTT. Its protein product is CASSVDRGLGAQPQHF.

The chain links TRBV6-6 to TRBJ2-1, with 11 bases fitting TRBD2. V gave up 2 bases and J gave up 5 bases; unmatched junction bases: 5. The germline CDR1 and CDR2 sequences are MNHNY and SVGAGI (reference sequence). CDR3 length: 16 residues. The CDR3 spells CASSYTVAGGDNEQFF. The CDR3 nucleotides are TGTGCCAGCAGTTACACTGTAGCGGGGGGGGACAATGAGCAGTTCTTC.

The V call is TRBV11-2, the J call TRBJ2-3, with D unclear. The CDR3 totals 17 residues. Trimming stripped 1 base from V and 6 bases from J, with 20 bases between. Looked up from germline, CDR1 is SGHAT and CDR2 is FQNNGV. DNA of the CDR3: TGTGCCAGCAGCTTAGCCCGTGGAGTTCCCGTGTGGGATACGCAGTATTTT. This sequence encodes CASSLARGVPVWDTQYF.

CDR3 protein: CATSRGGEIGDEQYF. CDR3 bases: TGTGCCACCAGCAGGGGGGGGGAGATCGGCGACGAGCAGTACTTC. This rearrangement joins TRBV15 to TRBJ2-7; TRBD2 matches at 7 bases. Germline CDR1 and CDR2: LNHNV and YYDKDF (reference sequence). This CDR3 is 15 amino acids long. Trimming at V came to 3 bases and at J to 5 bases, leaving 10 bases not matched to a gene.

This chain connects TRBV28 to TRBJ1-2, with D tentatively TRBD1 (5 bases). Per the germline V gene, CDR1 is MDHEN and CDR2 is SYDVKM. Trimming pared 3 bases from V and 4 bases from J, leaving 12 bases between. CDR3 length: 14 amino acids. CDR3 in DNA: TGTGCCAGCAGTTTCGGCAGGGCCGGCTATGGCTACACCTTC. Amino acids: CASSFGRAGYGYTF.

This clone occurred once. The chain combines TRBV4-3 with TRBJ1-3; D gene unclear. Germline-derived CDR1 and CDR2 are LGHNA and YSLEER. The CDR3 totals 17 residues. Trimming took 1 base from V and 0 from J, leaving 13 bases between them. The CDR3 bases are TGCGCCAGCAGCCAAGGCGGCAGACTTACCTCTGGAAACACCATATATTTT. Amino acid sequence: CASSQGGRLTSGNTIYF.